The rows below give T cell receptor beta chains drawn from one sample of a study of T cells in Graves' hyperthyroidism and ophthalmopathy. MiXCR, run by TCRdb on the multiplex PCR reads, gives a single entry per CDR3 protein. The data show hundreds of thousands of distinct CDR3 sequences, with 45% seen just once and 7% to 7.5% held by the top ten. Material for sequencing was peripheral blood or thyroid tissue (not recorded which). These TCRs come from an adult man with Graves' disease, either hyperthyroidism or ophthalmopathy (not recorded which). Each CDR3 is given with its conserved first and last residue. The D gene is left open where the match is weak. Clone sizes are given selectively: once, few, many, or a class where the clone is expanded.

clone_size: NA; j_call: TRBJ2-5; cdr3_length: 13; d_call: NA; v_call: TRBV7-9; cdr3_aa: CASSLQFSETQYF; cdr3_nt: TGTGCCAGCAGCTTGCAGTTTTCGGAGACCCAGTACTTC
clone_size: NA; j_call: TRBJ2-7; cdr3_length: 15; d_call: TRBD2; v_call: TRBV20-1; cdr3_aa: CSATARERSAREQYF; cdr3_nt: TGCAGTGCTACAGCGCGGGAGAGGTCGGCTAGGGAGCAGTACTTC
clone_size: few; j_call: TRBJ1-2; cdr3_length: 15; d_call: NA; v_call: TRBV25-1; cdr3_aa: CASSAGTHEAYGYTF; cdr3_nt: TGTGCCAGCAGCGCCGGGACCCACGAGGCCTATGGCTACACCTTC
clone_size: few; j_call: TRBJ1-5; cdr3_length: 17; d_call: TRBD1; v_call: TRBV15; cdr3_aa: CATSQNLQGYSNQPQHF; cdr3_nt: TGTGCCACCAGCCAAAACTTACAGGGGTATAGCAATCAGCCCCAGCATTTT
clone_size: NA; j_call: TRBJ2-7; cdr3_length: 12; d_call: NA; v_call: TRBV6-4; cdr3_aa: CASSDSPYEQYF; cdr3_nt: TGTGCCAGCAGTGACTCGCCCTACGAGCAGTACTTC
clone_size: few; j_call: TRBJ1-2; cdr3_length: 15; d_call: NA; v_call: TRBV20-1; cdr3_aa: CSARRPPRVNYGYTF; cdr3_nt: TGCAGTGCTAGACGCCCTCCCAGGGTTAACTATGGCTACACCTTC
clone_size: NA; j_call: TRBJ1-6; cdr3_length: 14; d_call: NA; v_call: TRBV10-3; cdr3_aa: CAISEQGSDSPPHF; cdr3_nt: TGTGCCATCAGTGAGCAGGGCTCCGATTCACCCCCCCACTTT
clone_size: NA; j_call: TRBJ1-2; cdr3_length: 14; d_call: TRBD1; v_call: TRBV5-1; cdr3_aa: CASSKTGTESGYAF; cdr3_nt: TGCGCCAGCAGCAAGACAGGGACCGAGAGCGGCTACGCCTTC
clone_size: few; j_call: TRBJ1-5; cdr3_length: 15; d_call: TRBD1; v_call: TRBV20-1; cdr3_aa: CSAREGQGALQPQHF; cdr3_nt: TGCAGTGCTAGAGAAGGACAGGGGGCGCTTCAGCCCCAGCATTTT
clone_size: many; j_call: TRBJ1-4; cdr3_length: 15; d_call: NA; v_call: TRBV7-2; cdr3_aa: CASSLGGLDNEKLFF; cdr3_nt: TGTGCCAGCAGCTTAGGAGGGCTAGATAATGAAAAACTGTTTTTT
clone_size: many; j_call: TRBJ2-5; cdr3_length: 14; d_call: TRBD2; v_call: TRBV29-1; cdr3_aa: CSVVRGGRGETQYF; cdr3_nt: TGCAGCGTTGTACGCGGGGGGCGGGGTGAGACCCAGTACTTC
clone_size: many; j_call: TRBJ1-2; cdr3_length: 14; d_call: TRBD1; v_call: TRBV10-2; cdr3_aa: CASSQGAIDYGYTF; cdr3_nt: TGCGCCAGCAGTCAGGGGGCAATCGACTATGGCTACACCTTC
clone_size: NA; j_call: TRBJ1-1; cdr3_length: 15; d_call: NA; v_call: TRBV2; cdr3_aa: CASSGGGGTGPEAFF; cdr3_nt: TGTGCCAGCAGTGGGGGAGGAGGGACGGGCCCTGAAGCTTTCTTT
clone_size: NA; j_call: TRBJ1-4; cdr3_length: 15; d_call: TRBD1; v_call: TRBV2; cdr3_aa: CASRAPGQAHEKLFF; cdr3_nt: TGTGCCAGCCGTGCCCCCGGACAGGCCCATGAAAAACTGTTTTTT
clone_size: few; j_call: TRBJ1-5; cdr3_length: 13; d_call: NA; v_call: TRBV12-3/TRBV12-4; cdr3_aa: CASSFRVNQPQHF; cdr3_nt: TGTGCCAGCAGTTTCAGGGTAAATCAGCCCCAGCATTTT
clone_size: many; j_call: TRBJ1-2; cdr3_length: 15; d_call: NA; v_call: TRBV15; cdr3_aa: CATSRDPGQGRGYTF; cdr3_nt: TGTGCCACCAGCAGAGATCCTGGGCAGGGCCGTGGCTACACCTTC
clone_size: NA; j_call: TRBJ1-2; cdr3_length: 14; d_call: NA; v_call: TRBV19; cdr3_aa: CASSIGDAVGGHTF; cdr3_nt: TGTGCCAGTAGTATCGGGGACGCAGTAGGTGGCCACACCTTC
clone_size: NA; j_call: TRBJ1-5; cdr3_length: 15; d_call: TRBD1; v_call: TRBV6-5; cdr3_aa: CASSLVGTENQSQHF; cdr3_nt: TGTGCCAGCAGTTTAGTCGGGACAGAAAATCAGTCCCAGCATTTT
clone_size: few; j_call: TRBJ2-7; cdr3_length: 17; d_call: NA; v_call: TRBV20-1; cdr3_aa: CSATNRPNRTSSYEQYF; cdr3_nt: TGCAGTGCTACAAACCGACCGAACAGGACAAGCTCCTACGAGCAGTACTTC
clone_size: NA; j_call: TRBJ2-5; cdr3_length: 13; d_call: TRBD1; v_call: TRBV7-9; cdr3_aa: CASSLDRGQTQYF; cdr3_nt: TGTGCCAGCAGCCTGGACAGGGGACAGACCCAGTACTTC
clone_size: many; j_call: TRBJ1-2; cdr3_length: 14; d_call: NA; v_call: TRBV20-1; cdr3_aa: CSARGGDAYYGYTF; cdr3_nt: TGCAGTGCGAGGGGGGGCGACGCCTACTATGGCTACACCTTC
clone_size: NA; j_call: TRBJ1-4; cdr3_length: 16; d_call: NA; v_call: TRBV7-9; cdr3_aa: CASSLATRATNEKLFF; cdr3_nt: TGTGCCAGCAGCTTAGCGACAAGGGCAACTAATGAAAAACTGTTTTTT
clone_size: NA; j_call: TRBJ1-2; cdr3_length: 17; d_call: NA; v_call: TRBV2; cdr3_aa: CASSRTENTEANYGYTF; cdr3_nt: TGTGCCAGCAGTAGGACAGAAAACACTGAAGCTAACTATGGCTACACCTTC
clone_size: few; j_call: TRBJ1-5; cdr3_length: 14; d_call: TRBD1; v_call: TRBV6-5; cdr3_aa: CASGDRVGNQPQHF; cdr3_nt: TGTGCCAGCGGGGACAGGGTCGGCAATCAGCCCCAGCATTTT
clone_size: many; j_call: TRBJ2-5; cdr3_length: 16; d_call: TRBD2; v_call: TRBV2; cdr3_aa: CASSDPSGSSVETQYF; cdr3_nt: TGTGCCAGCAGTGACCCTAGCGGGAGTTCGGTAGAGACCCAGTACTTC
clone_size: many; j_call: TRBJ1-2; cdr3_length: 11; d_call: NA; v_call: TRBV29-1; cdr3_aa: CSVEAHYGYTF; cdr3_nt: TGCAGCGTTGAGGCTCACTATGGCTACACCTTC
clone_size: NA; j_call: TRBJ2-2; cdr3_length: 16; d_call: NA; v_call: TRBV20-1; cdr3_aa: CSAPAFPLGYTGELFF; cdr3_nt: TGCAGTGCTCCCGCATTCCCTTTAGGGTACACCGGGGAGCTGTTTTTT
clone_size: few; j_call: TRBJ2-2; cdr3_length: 15; d_call: NA; v_call: TRBV7-2; cdr3_aa: CASSLLPGSAGELFF; cdr3_nt: TGTGCCAGCAGCTTACTTCCGGGATCCGCCGGGGAGCTGTTTTTT
clone_size: many; j_call: TRBJ1-2; cdr3_length: 14; d_call: NA; v_call: TRBV15; cdr3_aa: CATSRAGPNYGYTF; cdr3_nt: TGTGCCACCAGCAGGGCGGGACCTAACTATGGCTACACCTTC
clone_size: once; j_call: TRBJ2-5; cdr3_length: 16; d_call: TRBD1; v_call: TRBV25-1; cdr3_aa: CASSEVRTGADETQYF; cdr3_nt: TGTGCCAGCAGTGAAGTGAGGACAGGGGCGGACGAGACCCAGTACTTC
clone_size: NA; j_call: TRBJ2-7; cdr3_length: 12; d_call: NA; v_call: TRBV10-3; cdr3_aa: CAISGAANEQYF; cdr3_nt: TGTGCCATCAGTGGGGCAGCGAACGAGCAGTACTTC
clone_size: few; j_call: TRBJ1-1; cdr3_length: 14; d_call: NA; v_call: TRBV2; cdr3_aa: CASSLGQSNLEAFF; cdr3_nt: TGTGCCAGCAGCTTAGGACAGTCCAATTTGGAAGCTTTCTTT
clone_size: NA; j_call: TRBJ1-1; cdr3_length: 15; d_call: TRBD1; v_call: TRBV10-2; cdr3_aa: CASNPGQGAEAEAFF; cdr3_nt: TGCGCCAGCAACCCGGGACAGGGGGCGGAGGCTGAAGCTTTCTTT
clone_size: NA; j_call: TRBJ1-6; cdr3_length: 15; d_call: TRBD1; v_call: TRBV20-1; cdr3_aa: CSARGRQGDNSPLHF; cdr3_nt: TGCAGTGCTAGAGGGAGACAGGGAGATAATTCACCCCTCCACTTT
clone_size: many; j_call: TRBJ2-5; cdr3_length: 13; d_call: NA; v_call: TRBV19; cdr3_aa: CASSKDTRETQYF; cdr3_nt: TGTGCCAGTAGCAAAGACACTCGGGAGACCCAGTACTTC
clone_size: NA; j_call: TRBJ1-1; cdr3_length: 12; d_call: NA; v_call: TRBV7-9; cdr3_aa: CASSPTLAEAFF; cdr3_nt: TGTGCCAGCAGCCCCACCCTCGCTGAAGCTTTCTTT
clone_size: many; j_call: TRBJ1-5; cdr3_length: 14; d_call: TRBD1; v_call: TRBV10-3; cdr3_aa: CAISVDRGNQPQHF; cdr3_nt: TGTGCCATCAGTGTGGACAGGGGCAATCAGCCCCAGCATTTT
clone_size: NA; j_call: TRBJ1-6; cdr3_length: 16; d_call: TRBD1; v_call: TRBV2; cdr3_aa: CASSVGQGDLRSPLHF; cdr3_nt: TGTGCCAGCAGTGTTGGCCAGGGGGATCTGCGTTCACCCCTCCACTTT
clone_size: many; j_call: TRBJ1-2; cdr3_length: 14; d_call: TRBD1; v_call: TRBV7-9; cdr3_aa: CASSPGQGARGYTF; cdr3_nt: TGTGCCAGCAGCCCAGGACAGGGGGCGCGTGGCTACACCTTC
clone_size: once; j_call: TRBJ1-1; cdr3_length: 16; d_call: TRBD1; v_call: TRBV20-1; cdr3_aa: CSARSRDRGRNTEAFF; cdr3_nt: TGCAGTGCTAGGTCCCGGGACAGGGGTCGGAACACTGAAGCTTTCTTT
clone_size: NA; j_call: TRBJ1-2; cdr3_length: 14; d_call: NA; v_call: TRBV25-1; cdr3_aa: CARGPASGIRGYTF; cdr3_nt: TGTGCTAGAGGCCCGGCAAGTGGGATTCGTGGCTACACCTTC
clone_size: NA; j_call: TRBJ1-6; cdr3_length: 15; d_call: TRBD1; v_call: TRBV20-1; cdr3_aa: CSARVPGGGYSPLHF; cdr3_nt: TGCAGTGCTAGAGTCCCAGGGGGCGGGTATTCACCCCTCCACTTT
clone_size: NA; j_call: TRBJ1-2; cdr3_length: 13; d_call: NA; v_call: TRBV20-1; cdr3_aa: CSAILSGPYGYTF; cdr3_nt: TGCAGTGCTATTTTAAGTGGACCTTATGGCTACACCTTC
clone_size: few; j_call: TRBJ1-1; cdr3_length: 14; d_call: TRBD1; v_call: TRBV25-1; cdr3_aa: CASSPTGSLTEAFF; cdr3_nt: TGTGCCAGCAGCCCGACAGGGAGTCTTACTGAAGCTTTCTTT
clone_size: many; j_call: TRBJ1-2; cdr3_length: 15; d_call: NA; v_call: TRBV24-1; cdr3_aa: CATSDSGPPNYGYTF; cdr3_nt: TGTGCCACCAGTGATTCGGGACCGCCGAACTATGGCTACACCTTC
clone_size: few; j_call: TRBJ1-4; cdr3_length: 13; d_call: NA; v_call: TRBV12-3/TRBV12-4; cdr3_aa: CASSLDLQEKLFF; cdr3_nt: TGTGCCAGCAGTTTAGATCTCCAAGAAAAACTGTTTTTT
clone_size: NA; j_call: TRBJ1-5; cdr3_length: 13; d_call: NA; v_call: TRBV12-3/TRBV12-4; cdr3_aa: CASSLLDDQPQHF; cdr3_nt: TGTGCCAGCAGCCTCCTGGATGATCAGCCCCAGCATTTT
clone_size: NA; j_call: TRBJ2-2; cdr3_length: 12; d_call: NA; v_call: TRBV10-3; cdr3_aa: CARSSNTGELFF; cdr3_nt: TGTGCCAGGAGTTCGAACACCGGGGAGCTGTTTTTT
clone_size: NA; j_call: TRBJ1-5; cdr3_length: 15; d_call: NA; v_call: TRBV12-3/TRBV12-4; cdr3_aa: CASKEGMFSNQPQHF; cdr3_nt: TGTGCCAGCAAGGAAGGTATGTTCAGCAATCAGCCCCAGCATTTT
clone_size: few; j_call: TRBJ1-2; cdr3_length: 13; d_call: NA; v_call: TRBV6-5; cdr3_aa: CASEGSSNYGYTF; cdr3_nt: TGTGCCAGCGAAGGTAGTTCCAACTATGGCTACACCTTC
clone_size: NA; j_call: TRBJ1-2; cdr3_length: 15; d_call: NA; v_call: TRBV11-2; cdr3_aa: CASSSHTTANYGYTF; cdr3_nt: TGTGCCAGCAGCTCCCACACGACAGCTAACTATGGCTACACCTTC
clone_size: few; j_call: TRBJ1-2; cdr3_length: 12; d_call: TRBD1; v_call: TRBV20-1; cdr3_aa: CSVPGTDYGYTF; cdr3_nt: TGCAGCGTCCCCGGGACAGACTATGGCTACACCTTC
clone_size: NA; j_call: TRBJ1-4; cdr3_length: 13; d_call: NA; v_call: TRBV5-5; cdr3_aa: CASSVLSGEKLFF; cdr3_nt: TGCGCCAGCAGTGTACTCTCAGGGGAAAAACTGTTTTTT
clone_size: NA; j_call: TRBJ1-1; cdr3_length: 14; d_call: NA; v_call: TRBV24-1; cdr3_aa: CATSDSAGATEAFF; cdr3_nt: TGTGCCACCAGTGATAGCGCGGGGGCCACTGAAGCTTTCTTT
clone_size: NA; j_call: TRBJ2-7; cdr3_length: 14; d_call: NA; v_call: TRBV7-4; cdr3_aa: CASSLLTASYEQYF; cdr3_nt: TGTGCCAGCAGCTTATTGACGGCGTCCTACGAGCAGTACTTC